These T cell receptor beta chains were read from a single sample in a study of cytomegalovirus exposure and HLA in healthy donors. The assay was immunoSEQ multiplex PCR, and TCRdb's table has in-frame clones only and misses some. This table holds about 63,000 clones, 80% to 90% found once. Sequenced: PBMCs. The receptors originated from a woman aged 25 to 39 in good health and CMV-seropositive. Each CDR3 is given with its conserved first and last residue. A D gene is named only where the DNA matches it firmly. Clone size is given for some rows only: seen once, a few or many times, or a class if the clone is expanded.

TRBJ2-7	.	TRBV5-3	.	CARSLFAGNKSTYEQYF	TGTGCCAGAAGCTTGTTCGCGGGGAACAAATCCACCTACGAGCAGTACTTC
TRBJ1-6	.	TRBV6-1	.	CASSDGLFSPLHF	TGTGCCAGCAGTGATGGCTTGTTCTCACCCCTCCACTTT
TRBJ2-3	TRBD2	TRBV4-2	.	CASSQAPGLAETDTQYF	TGTGCCAGCAGCCAAGCCCCAGGACTAGCGGAAACAGATACGCAGTATTTT
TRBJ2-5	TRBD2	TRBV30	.	CAWTSGGGPQETQYF	TGTGCCTGGACCTCGGGCGGGGGGCCCCAAGAGACCCAGTACTTC
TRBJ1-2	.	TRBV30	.	CAWSAQGPNYGYTF	TGTGCCTGGAGCGCACAGGGACCTAACTATGGCTACACCTTC
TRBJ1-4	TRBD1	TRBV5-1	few	CASSSGTGYNEKLFF	TGCGCCAGCAGCTCTGGGACAGGGTATAATGAAAAACTGTTTTTT
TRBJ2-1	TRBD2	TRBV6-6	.	CASTSHRLAGGNEQFF	TGTGCCAGCACTTCCCACAGGCTAGCGGGAGGTAATGAGCAGTTCTTC
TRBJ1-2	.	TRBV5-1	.	CASRSDSQGYTF	TGCGCCAGCAGATCGGACAGTCAAGGCTACACCTTC
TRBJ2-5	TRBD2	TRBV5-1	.	CASDTGLATKETQYF	TGCGCCAGCGACACAGGACTAGCTACCAAAGAGACCCAGTACTTC
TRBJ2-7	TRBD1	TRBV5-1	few	CASSWAGTGLYEQYF	TGCGCCAGCAGCTGGGCCGGGACAGGCCTCTACGAGCAGTACTTC
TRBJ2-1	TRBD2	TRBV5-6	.	CASSGGLAGEEQFF	TGTGCCAGCAGCGGGGGACTAGCGGGAGAAGAGCAGTTCTTC
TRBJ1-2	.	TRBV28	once	CASSLQGSEGYTF	TGTGCCAGCAGTCTCCAGGGTAGTGAGGGCTACACCTTC
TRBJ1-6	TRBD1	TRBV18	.	CASSQDRESPLHF	TGTGCCAGCTCACAGGACAGGGAGTCACCCCTCCACTTT
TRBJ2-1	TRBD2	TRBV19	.	CASSILGLAGANNEQFF	TGTGCCAGTAGTATCCTCGGACTAGCGGGAGCCAACAATGAGCAGTTCTTC
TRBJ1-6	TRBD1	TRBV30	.	CAWSPGQGMSPLHF	TGTGCCTGGAGTCCGGGACAGGGAATGTCACCCCTCCACTTT
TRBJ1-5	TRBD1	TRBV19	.	CASRLPGQGGNQPQHF	TGTGCCAGTAGGCTTCCGGGACAGGGGGGCAATCAGCCCCAGCATTTT
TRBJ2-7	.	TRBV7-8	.	CASSPSYEQYF	TGTGCCAGCAGCCCATCCTACGAGCAGTACTTC
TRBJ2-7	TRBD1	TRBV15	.	CATSRDAMGQTYEQYF	TGTGCCACCAGCAGAGATGCGATGGGACAGACCTACGAGCAGTACTTC
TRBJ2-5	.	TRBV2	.	CASRLLGLRYEETQYF	TGTGCCAGCAGATTACTAGGGTTAAGATATGAGGAGACCCAGTACTTC